Each of the 30 T cell receptor beta chains below was sequenced from the same sample in a study of human T cells and chemical hapten exposure. Noted time point: pre-sensitization, week 0. Treatment of the sample: therapeutic diphenylcyclopropenone sensitization with weekly scalp DPC. One entry per CDR3 protein, called by TCRdb with MiXCR from the RACE reads. The repertoire consists of about 98,000 distinct CDR3 sequences, with approximately 10% occurring once and the leading ten covering approximately 3.3%. The sequencing here drew on whole blood, taken in connection with sensitization to the hapten diphenylcyclopropenone (DPC). The receptors here all came from a woman aged 55-70 years with alopecia areata. Some clones in this sample may be carry-over from other donors' samples.

This clonotype was observed a handful of times. The V call is TRBV12-3 or TRBV12-4, the J call TRBJ1-4; D ambiguous. V dropped 3 bases and J dropped 0 bases, with 11 bases sitting between them. The CDR3 length is 16 residues. The CDR3 loop is CASSLMETATNEKLFF. The CDR3 DNA reads as TGTGCCAGCAGTTTGATGGAGACCGCAACTAATGAAAAACTGTTTTTT.

The rearrangement uses TRBV2 and TRBJ2-3, with TRBD2 matching 11 bases. The CDR3 covers 15 residues. Germline V CDR1 and CDR2: SNHLY, FYNNEI. V shed 4 bases, J shed 8 bases, and the junction held 8 bases outside the gene matches. The CDR3 loop is CASSVFGSGGATQYF. CDR3 nucleotide sequence: TGTGCCAGCAGTGTGTTCGGTAGCGGGGGGGCTACGCAGTATTTT.

This clonotype has at least ten counts. This chain uses TRBV20-1 with TRBJ2-2, with D hard to call. In germline, CDR1 is DFQATT, CDR2 SNEGSKA (reference sequence). The CDR3 runs 12 residues. Trimming cost V 1 base and J 6 bases, with 6 bases left between them. The CDR3 region is CSARVFAGELFF. CDR3 bases: TGCAGTGCTAGAGTTTTCGCCGGGGAGCTGTTTTTT.

The chain combines TRBV12-3 or TRBV12-4 with TRBJ2-5, with D perhaps TRBD1 (5 bases). There are 14 residues in the CDR3. Trimming left V 6 bases short and J 2 bases short, with 13 bases between. Here the CDR3 reads CASSPTDFQETQYF. Here the CDR3 DNA reads TGTGCCAGCAGCCCGACAGATTTTCAAGAGACCCAGTACTTC.

This clonotype was counted at least ten times. J is TRBJ1-4 and V is TRBV19; 7 bases are a match to TRBD1. V shed 6 bases and J 5 bases; nucleotides not matched to a gene: 15. The V gene's germline CDR1 is LNHDA and CDR2 SQIVND (reference sequence). CDR3 length: 17 residues. CDR3 nucleotide sequence: TGTGCCAGTAGCGCCCCGGTCCGGACAGGCACGAATGAAAAACTGTTTTTT. It specifies CASSAPVRTGTNEKLFF.

This clonotype was recorded at least ten times. This chain uses TRBV3-1 with TRBJ1-4; D gene uncertain. V was clipped by 1 base and J by 8 bases, with 11 bases between them. The CDR3 is 14 residues long. The V gene's germline CDR1 is LGHDT and CDR2 YNNKEL (reference sequence). CDR3 in amino acids: CASSQGMLTEKLFF. The CDR3 region has the DNA TGTGCCAGCAGCCAAGGCATGTTAACAGAAAAACTGTTTTTT. Full variable domain (missing parts from reference TRBV3-1 and TRBJ1-4): DTAVSQTPKYLVTQMGNDKSIKCEQNLGHDTMYWYKQDSKKFLKIMFSYNNKELIINETVPNRFSPKSPDKAHLNLHINSLELGDSAVYFCASSQGMLTEKLFFGSGTQLSVL.

The genes are TRBV6-1 and TRBJ2-3, with 8 bases aligning to TRBD2. CDR1 and CDR2 (germline): MNHNS, SASEGT. The trim removed 6 bases at V and 4 bases at J, leaving 3 bases unmatched. The length of the CDR3 is 13 residues. CDR3 coding DNA: TGTGCCAGCAGGCCGGGGGGGCCAGATACGCAGTATTTT. Translated: CASRPGGPDTQYF.

This rearrangement joins TRBV5-1 to TRBJ2-2, with D possibly TRBD2 on 6 matching bases. Per germline, CDR1 SGHRS and CDR2 YFSETQ. Trimming left V 7 bases short and J 2 bases short, with 12 bases between. The CDR3 covers 14 residues. The CDR3 DNA follows: TGCGCCAGCGGCCAGGAGGGTAACACCGGGGAGCTGTTTTTT. Its protein is CASGQEGNTGELFF. The entire variable domain, with the rest obtained from reference TRBV5-1 and TRBJ2-2, is as follows: KAGVTQTPRYLIKTRGQQVTLSCSPISGHRSVSWYQQTPGQGLQFLFEYFSETQRNKGNFPGRFSGRQFSNSRSEMNVSTLELGDSALYLCASGQEGNTGELFFGEGSRLTVL.

For this clonotype: A single base separates this from a much larger clone, so it may be a read error. No conserved phenylalanine or tryptophan ends this CDR3, so it is likely a read error. This chain joins TRBV7-3 and TRBJ2-1; D is unclear. This CDR3 spans 15 amino acids. Per germline, CDR1 SGHTA and CDR2 FQGTGA. Between the trimmed V and J ends, which lost 0 bases and 4 bases, there was a span of 10 bases. The CDR3 bases are TGTGCCAGCAGCTTAACGGCGAGGAGTTACAATGAGCAGTTCTCC. It encodes CASSLTARSYNEQFS.

As concerns this clonotype: A read error may be the cause here, since a much bigger clone is one base away. The conserved final phenylalanine or tryptophan is absent from the CDR3, which likely points to a read error. The chain is built from TRBV19 and TRBJ1-5; 7 bases are a match to TRBD1. The J segment lost 0 bases and the V segment lost 2 bases, leaving 4 bases of the junction unmatched. The germline V gene encodes CDR1 LNHDA and CDR2 SQIVND (reference sequence). The CDR3 is 16 residues long. DNA for the CDR3: TGTGCCAGTAGTATACAGGGGGGATCTAGCAATCAGCCCCAGCATTAT. Its protein is CASSIQGGSSNQPQHY.

In its sample, this clonotype was seen many times. The chain has TRBV2 and TRBJ2-2, with unresolved D. The CDR3 is 13 amino acids. The V end lost 4 bases, the J end lost 5 bases, and 8 bases lay between the germline ends. Germline V gene data show CDR1 as SNHLY and CDR2 as FYNNEI. The CDR3 reads CASSVSETGELFF. CDR3 sequence (DNA): TGTGCCAGCAGTGTCAGCGAGACCGGGGAGCTGTTTTTT.

This clonotype was found a few times. The chain is built from TRBV28 and TRBJ2-2, with a weak D call TRBD2 (7 bases). Trimming cost V 6 bases and J 4 bases, with 15 bases left between them. CDR1 is MDHEN, CDR2 SYDVKM, per germline. The CDR3 totals 15 residues. CDR3: CASSLGGLSTGELFF. CDR3 coding DNA: TGTGCCAGCAGCCTGGGGGGGCTGTCCACCGGGGAGCTGTTTTTT.

Notes on this clonotype: A read error may explain this, as a much larger clone is one base away. The chain uses TRBV29-1 and TRBJ2-3; 8 nucleotides agree with TRBD2. The CDR3 is 15 amino acids. The germline CDR1 and CDR2 sequences are SQVTM and ANQGSEA. As DNA, the CDR3 is TGCAGCGTTGAAGGGCGGGGGGCCGGTGGAGATACGCAGAATTTT. Its translation is CSVEGRGAGGDTQNF.

This clonotype has ten or more counts. V usage is TRBV4-2 and J usage is TRBJ1-2; D might be TRBD1 (6 bases). The V gene lost 0 bases and the J gene lost 8 bases, with 16 bases spanning the gap. CDR3 length equals 15 residues. Germline V gene data show CDR1 as LGHNA and CDR2 as YNFKEQ. CDR3 bases: TGTGCCAGCAGCCAAGATTTTGGGGGGGCGCGCGGCTACACCTTC. Translation: CASSQDFGGARGYTF.

This rearrangement joins TRBV27 to TRBJ2-5; TRBD1 is a possible D gene (6 bases). Germline V gene data show CDR1 as MNHEY and CDR2 as SMNVEV (reference sequence). Trimming stripped 7 bases from V and 5 bases from J, with 20 bases between. This CDR3 has 15 amino acids. CDR3 amino acids: CASMGAGSQDETQYF. The CDR3 region has the DNA TGTGCCAGCATGGGGGCGGGCAGCCAGGACGAGACCCAGTACTTC.

This clonotype was seen many times. This chain connects TRBV19 to TRBJ2-7, with 7 bases matching TRBD2. This CDR3 is built from 14 residues. The germline V gene has CDR1 LNHDA and CDR2 SQIVND (reference sequence). Trimming cost V 5 bases and J 3 bases; bases outside gene matches: 7. CDR3 protein: CASSSWRGNYEQYF. DNA of the CDR3: TGTGCCAGTAGTTCCTGGCGGGGGAACTACGAGCAGTACTTC.

This clonotype was observed many times. The rearrangement joins TRBV27 to TRBJ1-1; 8 bases agree with TRBD1. Trimming took 5 bases from V and 9 from J; bases not matched to a gene: 11. There are 14 residues in the CDR3. The germline CDR1 and CDR2 sequences are MNHEY and SMNVEV (reference sequence). The CDR3 DNA follows: TGTGCCAGCAGTCACACGACAGGGGCGCCCAAAGCTTTCTTT. Amino acid sequence: CASSHTTGAPKAFF.

The chain employs TRBV11-2 and TRBJ2-7; 7 bases map to TRBD2. CDR1 SGHAT and CDR2 FQNNGV come from the germline V gene. The CDR3 spans 15 residues. V was clipped by 0 bases and J by 5 bases; unmatched bases: 7. CDR3 in DNA: TGTGCCAGCAGCTTAGAGGCGACTAGCCTCCACGAGCAGTACTTC. Translating it yields CASSLEATSLHEQYF.

In its sample, this clonotype was seen many times. The V call is TRBV7-9, the J call TRBJ2-2; no definite D call. CDR1 and CDR2 (germline): SEHNR, FQNEAQ (reference sequence). Trimming left V 5 bases short and J 6 bases short, with 19 bases between. The CDR3 runs 16 residues. CDR3 coding DNA: TGTGCCAGCAGCCCCCATCCGAGCTACGCACCCGGGGAGCTGTTTTTT. Translating gives CASSPHPSYAPGELFF.

The V and J genes are TRBV6-6 and TRBJ2-2, with 7 bases identical to TRBD1. V lost 8 bases and J lost 4; bases outside the gene matches: 7. The CDR3 is 14 amino acids. The germline V gene has CDR1 MNHNY and CDR2 SVGAGI (reference sequence). CDR3 residues: CASLRQGVTGELFF. Here the CDR3 DNA reads TGTGCCAGCTTACGGCAGGGGGTCACCGGGGAGCTGTTTTTT.

The chain is built from TRBV5-4 and TRBJ2-7, with D perhaps TRBD1 or TRBD2 (6 bases each). This CDR3 spans 14 amino acids. V shed 4 bases and J shed 6 bases, with 17 bases lying between them. Looked up from germline, CDR1 is SGHNT and CDR2 is YYREEE (reference sequence). The CDR3 DNA reads as TGTGCCAGCAGCAAGGGACCGGGGGCTAGCGAGCAGTACTTC. Translating gives CASSKGPGASEQYF. Based on the CDR3 plus reference TRBV5-4 and TRBJ2-7, the full variable domain is ETGVTQSPTHLIKTRGQQVTLRCSSQSGHNTVSWYQQALGQGPQFIFQYYREEENGRGNFPPRFSGLQFPNYSSELNVNALELDDSALYLCASSKGPGASEQYFGPGTRLTVT.

This clonotype came up many times. V gene TRBV29-1 combines with J gene TRBJ2-7; 12 nucleotides align to TRBD1. J lost 0 bases, V lost 6 bases, and 3 bases had no gene match. This CDR3 has 14 residues. Germline CDR1 SQVTM, CDR2 ANQGSEA. This CDR3 is CSVKGQGASYEQYF. The CDR3 nucleotides read TGCAGCGTAAAGGGACAGGGGGCCTCCTACGAGCAGTACTTC.

There are many counts of this clonotype. The V call is TRBV7-6, the J call TRBJ1-1, with 8 bases matching TRBD1. V dropped 2 bases and J dropped 4; count of bases not matched to a gene: 6. Germline V lookup: CDR1 SGHVS, CDR2 FNYEAQ. The CDR3 totals 15 residues. The CDR3 sequence: CASSLSRQGFTEAFF. DNA of the CDR3: TGTGCCAGCAGCTTATCGAGACAGGGGTTCACTGAAGCTTTCTTT. The full variable domain, in which reference TRBV7-6 and TRBJ1-1 provide the parts outside the CDR3, is GAGVSQSPRYKVTKRGQDVALRCDPISGHVSLYWYRQALGQGPEFLTYFNYEAQQDKSGLPNDRFSAERPEGSISTLTIQRTEQRDSAMYRCASSLSRQGFTEAFFGQGTRLTVV.

CDR3: CASSLGEPTSGGPTDTQYF. DNA for the CDR3: TGTGCCAGCAGCTTAGGGGAACCGACTAGCGGGGGGCCCACAGATACGCAGTATTTT. V is TRBV7-8 and J is TRBJ2-3; 13 bases match TRBD2. V lost 1 base to trimming and J lost 2 bases; unmatched junction nucleotides: 9. The length of the CDR3 is 19 residues. CDR1 SGHVS and CDR2 FQNEAQ come from the germline V gene. Together with reference TRBV7-8 and TRBJ2-3, the CDR3 gives the full variable domain: GAGVSQSPRYKVAKRGQDVALRCDPISGHVSLFWYQQALGQGPEFLTYFQNEAQLDKSGLPSDRFFAERPEGSVSTLKIQRTQQEDSAVYLCASSLGEPTSGGPTDTQYFGPGTRLTVL.

The chain combines TRBV4-2 with TRBJ2-3; the D gene is possibly TRBD1 (6 bases). V lost 2 bases and J lost 3, with 12 bases in between. The CDR3 consists of 15 residues. From germline, CDR1 is LGHNA and CDR2 YNFKEQ. The CDR3 nucleotides are TGTGCCAGCAGCCAATTCCCAGGGGTGACAGATACGCAGTATTTT. This translates into CASSQFPGVTDTQYF.

This clonotype was observed a handful of times. This chain joins TRBV4-1 and TRBJ1-1, with 7 bases aligning to TRBD1. The CDR3 sequence is 15 residues long. CDR1 MGHRA and CDR2 YSYEKL come from the germline V gene. V shed 3 bases, J shed 5 bases, and the junction held 9 bases outside the gene matches. Here the CDR3 DNA reads TGCGCCAGCAGCCAGGGTAGACAGGGAGGTACTGAAGCTTTCTTT. It is translated as CASSQGRQGGTEAFF.

Note on this clonotype: At one end, the junction sequence differs from germline, possibly due to a read error. The chain recombines TRBV6-2 or TRBV6-3 with TRBJ2-7, with TRBD1 matching 9 bases. CDR1 and CDR2 from the germline V gene are MNHEY and SVGEGT. This CDR3 spans 14 amino acids. The CDR3 loop reads CASRLLRTGQGLSF. In DNA, the CDR3 is TGTGCCAGCAGACTCCTAAGGACGGGACAGGGATTAAGCTTC.

The sample holds many counts of this clonotype. V is TRBV7-8 and J is TRBJ2-3, with D uncertain. The CDR3 has 12 amino acids. From germline, CDR1 is SGHVS and CDR2 FQNEAQ. Trimming took off 3 bases at V and 5 bases at J, with 6 bases between the two ends. CDR3: CASSFLVDTQYF. The CDR3 nucleotides read TGTGCCAGCAGCTTTTTGGTAGATACGCAGTATTTT.

This clonotype came up many times. The chain combines TRBV20-1 with TRBJ2-3, with a weak D call TRBD2 (6 bases). The CDR3 length is 14 residues. With 6 bases removed from V and 0 bases from J, the gap between germline ends came to 13 bases. Germline loops: CDR1 DFQATT, CDR2 SNEGSKA (reference sequence). As DNA, the CDR3 is TGCAGTGCCCCCGGCGGGGCGAGCACAGATACGCAGTATTTT. Its translation: CSAPGGASTDTQYF.

CDR3 in amino acids: CASSTHSGPGGRETQYF. As DNA, the CDR3 is TGTGCCAGCAGCACCCACAGCGGCCCAGGAGGGAGAGAGACCCAGTACTTC. The chain recombines TRBV3-1 with TRBJ2-5; a weak D match, TRBD2 (6 bases). Deletions cut 5 bases from V and 4 bases from J, with 23 bases between. Looked up from germline, CDR1 is LGHDT and CDR2 is YNNKEL (reference sequence). CDR3 size: 17 residues.